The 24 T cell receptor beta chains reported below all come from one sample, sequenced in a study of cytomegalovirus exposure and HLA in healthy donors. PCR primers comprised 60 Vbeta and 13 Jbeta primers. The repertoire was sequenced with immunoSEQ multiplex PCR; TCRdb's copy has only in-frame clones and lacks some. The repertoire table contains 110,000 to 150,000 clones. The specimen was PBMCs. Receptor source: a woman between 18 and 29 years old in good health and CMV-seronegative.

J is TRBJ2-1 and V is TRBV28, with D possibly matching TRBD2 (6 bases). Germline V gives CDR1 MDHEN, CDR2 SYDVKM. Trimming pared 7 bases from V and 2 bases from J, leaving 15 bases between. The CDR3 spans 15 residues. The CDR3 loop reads CASKYGRGAYNEQFF. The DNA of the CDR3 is TGTGCCAGCAAATACGGGAGAGGGGCCTACAATGAGCAGTTCTTC.

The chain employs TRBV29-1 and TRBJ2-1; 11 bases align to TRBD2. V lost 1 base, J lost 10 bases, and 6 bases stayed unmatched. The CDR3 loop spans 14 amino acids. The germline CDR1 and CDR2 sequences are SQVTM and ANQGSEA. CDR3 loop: CSVEGLAGGGEQFF. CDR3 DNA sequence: TGCAGCGTTGAAGGGCTAGCGGGAGGAGGGGAGCAGTTCTTC.

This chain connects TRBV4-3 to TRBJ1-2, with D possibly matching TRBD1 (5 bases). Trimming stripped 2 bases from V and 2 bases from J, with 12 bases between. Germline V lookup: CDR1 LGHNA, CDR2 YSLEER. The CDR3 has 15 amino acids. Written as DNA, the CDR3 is TGCGCCAGCAGCCAAACAGTGGGGCAGAACTATGGCTACACCTTC. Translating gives CASSQTVGQNYGYTF.

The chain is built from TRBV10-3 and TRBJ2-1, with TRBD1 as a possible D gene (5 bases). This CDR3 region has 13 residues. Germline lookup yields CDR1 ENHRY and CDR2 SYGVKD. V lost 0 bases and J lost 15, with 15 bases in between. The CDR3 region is CAISESRTNHRFF. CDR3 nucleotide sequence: TGTGCCATCAGTGAGTCTCGGACAAACCATAGGTTCTTC.

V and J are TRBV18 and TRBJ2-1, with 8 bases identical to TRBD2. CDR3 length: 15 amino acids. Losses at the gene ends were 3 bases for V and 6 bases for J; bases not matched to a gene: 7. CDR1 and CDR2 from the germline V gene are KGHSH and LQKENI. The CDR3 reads CASSPPAGEGNEQFF. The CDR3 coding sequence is TGTGCCAGCTCACCTCCAGCGGGAGAGGGCAATGAGCAGTTCTTC.

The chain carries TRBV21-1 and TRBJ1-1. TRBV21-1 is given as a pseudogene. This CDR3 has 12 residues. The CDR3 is CASSKGSAEAFF. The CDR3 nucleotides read TGTGCCAGCAGCAAAGGGAGCGCTGAAGCTTTCTTT.

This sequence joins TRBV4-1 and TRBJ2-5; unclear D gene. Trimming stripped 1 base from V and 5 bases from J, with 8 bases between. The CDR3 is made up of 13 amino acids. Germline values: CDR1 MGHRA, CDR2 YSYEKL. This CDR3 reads CASSQALRETQYF. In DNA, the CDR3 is TGCGCCAGCAGCCAAGCACTTCGGGAGACCCAGTACTTC.

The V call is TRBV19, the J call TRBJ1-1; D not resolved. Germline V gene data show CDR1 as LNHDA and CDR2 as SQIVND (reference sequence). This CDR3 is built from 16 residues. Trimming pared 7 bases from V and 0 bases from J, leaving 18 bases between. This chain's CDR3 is CASTPLALNMNTEAFF. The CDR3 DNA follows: TGTGCCAGTACCCCATTGGCCTTAAACATGAACACTGAAGCTTTCTTT.

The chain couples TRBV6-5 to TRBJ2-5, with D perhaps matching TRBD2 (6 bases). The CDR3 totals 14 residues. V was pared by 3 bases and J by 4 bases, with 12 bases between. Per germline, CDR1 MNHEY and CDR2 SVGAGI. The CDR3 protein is CASSYTGERETQYF. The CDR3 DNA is TGTGCCAGCAGTTATACGGGAGAGAGAGAGACCCAGTACTTC.

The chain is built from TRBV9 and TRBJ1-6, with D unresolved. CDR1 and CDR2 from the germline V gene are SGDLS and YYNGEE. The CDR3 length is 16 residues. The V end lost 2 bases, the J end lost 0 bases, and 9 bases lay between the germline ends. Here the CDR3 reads CASSVGRSSYNSPLHF. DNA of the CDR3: TGTGCCAGCAGCGTGGGGAGGAGCTCCTATAATTCACCCCTCCACTTT.

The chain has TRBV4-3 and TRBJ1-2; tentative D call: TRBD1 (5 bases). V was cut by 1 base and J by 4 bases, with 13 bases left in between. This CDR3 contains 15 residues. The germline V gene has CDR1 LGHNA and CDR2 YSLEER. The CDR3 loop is CASSQAGGLGYGYTF. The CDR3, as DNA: TGCGCCAGCAGCCAAGCTGGGGGGTTGGGCTATGGCTACACCTTC.

CDR3 DNA: TGTGCCAGCAGCTTAGATCTTGGGAGATGGGAGACCCAGTACTTC. Translated, it gives CASSLDLGRWETQYF. The chain couples TRBV11-2 to TRBJ2-5; D might be TRBD2 (5 bases). The CDR3 spans 15 residues. V lost 0 bases and J lost 5, with 13 bases in between. CDR1 is SGHAT and CDR2 is FQNNGV in the germline V gene.

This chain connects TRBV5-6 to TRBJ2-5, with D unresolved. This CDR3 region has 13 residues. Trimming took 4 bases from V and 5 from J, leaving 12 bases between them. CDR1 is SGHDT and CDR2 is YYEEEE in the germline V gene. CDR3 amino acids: CASSKAGGETQYF. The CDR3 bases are TGTGCCAGCAGCAAGGCAGGTGGGGAGACCCAGTACTTC.

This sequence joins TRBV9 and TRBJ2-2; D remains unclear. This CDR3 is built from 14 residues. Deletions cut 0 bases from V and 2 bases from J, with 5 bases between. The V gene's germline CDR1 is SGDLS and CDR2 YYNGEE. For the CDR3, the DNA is TGTGCCAGCAGCGTAGCACAAAACACCGGGGAGCTGTTTTTT. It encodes CASSVAQNTGELFF. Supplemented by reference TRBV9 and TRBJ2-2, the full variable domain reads DSGVTQTPKHLITATGQRVTLRCSPRSGDLSVYWYQQSLDQGLQFLIQYYNGEERAKGNILERFSAQQFPDLHSELNLSSLELGDSALYFCASSVAQNTGELFFGEGSRLTVL.

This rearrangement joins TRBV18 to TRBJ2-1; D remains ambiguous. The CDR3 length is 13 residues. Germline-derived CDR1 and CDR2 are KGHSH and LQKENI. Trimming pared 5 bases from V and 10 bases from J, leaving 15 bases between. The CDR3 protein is CASSANANREQFF. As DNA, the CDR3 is TGTGCCAGCTCAGCAAACGCAAACCGGGAGCAGTTCTTC.

For the CDR3, the DNA is TGTGCCAGCAGCTTAGGAAGCGGGACCTACGAGCAGTACTTC. This sequence encodes CASSLGSGTYEQYF. This chain connects TRBV13 to TRBJ2-7; TRBD2 matches at 7 bases. V dropped 0 bases and J dropped 2; count of bases not matched to a gene: 1. Germline V gene data show CDR1 as PRHDT and CDR2 as FYEKMQ (reference sequence). The length of the CDR3 is 14 residues. Looking up the rest from reference TRBV13 and TRBJ2-7 gives the full variable domain: AAGVIQSPRHLIKEKRETATLKCYPIPRHDTVYWYQQGPGQDPQFLISFYEKMQSDKGSIPDRFSAQQFSDYHSELNMSSLELGDSALYFCASSLGSGTYEQYFGPGTRLTVT.

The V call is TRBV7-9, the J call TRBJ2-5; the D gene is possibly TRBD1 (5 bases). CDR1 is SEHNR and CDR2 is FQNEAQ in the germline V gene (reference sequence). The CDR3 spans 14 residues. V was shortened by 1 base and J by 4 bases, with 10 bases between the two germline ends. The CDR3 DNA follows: TGTGCCAGCAGCTTAGACCAGGGTACAGAGACCCAGTACTTC. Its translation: CASSLDQGTETQYF.

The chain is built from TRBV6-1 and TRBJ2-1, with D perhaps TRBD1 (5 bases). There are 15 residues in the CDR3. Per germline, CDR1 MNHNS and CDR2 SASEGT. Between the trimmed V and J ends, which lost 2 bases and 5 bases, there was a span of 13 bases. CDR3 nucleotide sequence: TGTGCCAGCAGTGAACTTATAGGGGCTGACAATGAGCAGTTCTTC. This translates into CASSELIGADNEQFF.

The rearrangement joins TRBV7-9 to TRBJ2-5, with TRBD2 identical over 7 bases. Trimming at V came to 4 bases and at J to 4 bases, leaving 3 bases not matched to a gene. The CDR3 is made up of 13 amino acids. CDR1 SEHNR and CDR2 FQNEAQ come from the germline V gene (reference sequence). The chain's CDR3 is CASSSSGGETQYF. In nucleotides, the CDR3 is TGTGCCAGCAGCTCCTCGGGGGGAGAGACCCAGTACTTC.

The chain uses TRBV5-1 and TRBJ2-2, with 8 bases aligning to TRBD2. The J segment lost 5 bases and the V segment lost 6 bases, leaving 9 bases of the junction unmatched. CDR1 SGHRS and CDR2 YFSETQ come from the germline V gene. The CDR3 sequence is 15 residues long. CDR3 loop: CASKSGGEGTGELFF. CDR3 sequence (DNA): TGCGCCAGCAAGAGCGGGGGCGAGGGGACCGGGGAGCTGTTTTTT.

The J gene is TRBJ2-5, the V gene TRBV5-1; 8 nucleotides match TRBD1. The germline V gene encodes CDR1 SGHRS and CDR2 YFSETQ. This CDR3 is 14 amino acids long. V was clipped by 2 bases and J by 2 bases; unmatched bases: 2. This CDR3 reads CASSLRTGQETQYF. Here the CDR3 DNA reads TGCGCCAGCAGCTTACGGACAGGGCAAGAGACCCAGTACTTC.

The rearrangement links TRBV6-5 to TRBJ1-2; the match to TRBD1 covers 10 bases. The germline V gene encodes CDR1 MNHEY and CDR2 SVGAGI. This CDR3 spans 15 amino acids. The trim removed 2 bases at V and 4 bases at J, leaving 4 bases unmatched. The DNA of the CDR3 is TGTGCCAGCAGTTACCTGACAGGGGGCCCCTATGGCTACACCTTC. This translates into CASSYLTGGPYGYTF.

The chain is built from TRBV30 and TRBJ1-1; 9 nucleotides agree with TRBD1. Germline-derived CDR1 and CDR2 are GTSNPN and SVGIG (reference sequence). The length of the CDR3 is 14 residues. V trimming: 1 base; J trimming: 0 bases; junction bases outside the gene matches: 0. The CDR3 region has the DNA TGTGCCTGGAGTGACAGGGGGCTGAACACTGAAGCTTTCTTT. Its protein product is CAWSDRGLNTEAFF.

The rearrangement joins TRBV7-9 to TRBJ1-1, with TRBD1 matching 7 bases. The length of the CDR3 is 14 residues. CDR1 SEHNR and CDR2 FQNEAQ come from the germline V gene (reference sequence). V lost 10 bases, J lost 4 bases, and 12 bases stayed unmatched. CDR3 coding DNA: TGTGCCACCCGCACACAACCAGGGGGCACTGAAGCTTTCTTT. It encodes CATRTQPGGTEAFF.